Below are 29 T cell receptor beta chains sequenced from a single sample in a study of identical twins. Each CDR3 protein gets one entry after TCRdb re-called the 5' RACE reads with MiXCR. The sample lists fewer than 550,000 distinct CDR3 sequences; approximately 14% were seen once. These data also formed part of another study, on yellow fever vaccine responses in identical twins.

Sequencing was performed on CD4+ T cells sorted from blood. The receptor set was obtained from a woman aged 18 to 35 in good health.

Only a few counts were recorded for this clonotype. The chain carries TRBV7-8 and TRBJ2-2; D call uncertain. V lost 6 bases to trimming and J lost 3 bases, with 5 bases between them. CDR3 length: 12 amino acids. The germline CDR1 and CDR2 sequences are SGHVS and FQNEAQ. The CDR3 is CASREYTGELFF. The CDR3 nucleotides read TGTGCCAGCAGGGAATACACCGGGGAGCTGTTTTTT.

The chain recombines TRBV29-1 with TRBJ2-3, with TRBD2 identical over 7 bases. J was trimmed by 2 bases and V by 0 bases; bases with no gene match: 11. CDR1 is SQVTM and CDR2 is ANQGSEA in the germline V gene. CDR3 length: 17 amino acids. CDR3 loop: CSVEDPRGGATTDTQYF. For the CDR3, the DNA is TGCAGCGTTGAAGATCCCCGGGGAGGGGCGACCACAGATACGCAGTATTTT.

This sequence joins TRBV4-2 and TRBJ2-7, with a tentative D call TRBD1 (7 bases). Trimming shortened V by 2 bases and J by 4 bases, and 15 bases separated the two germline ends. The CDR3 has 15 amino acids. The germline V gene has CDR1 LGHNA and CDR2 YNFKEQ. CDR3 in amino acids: CASSQRTGGMYEQYF. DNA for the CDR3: TGTGCCAGCAGCCAAAGGACAGGAGGGATGTACGAGCAGTACTTC.

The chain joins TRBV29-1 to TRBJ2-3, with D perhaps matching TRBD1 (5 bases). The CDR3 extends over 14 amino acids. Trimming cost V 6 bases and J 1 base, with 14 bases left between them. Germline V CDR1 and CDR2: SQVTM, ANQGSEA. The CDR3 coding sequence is TGCAGCGTCGTAGGGGTAGGGGGCACAGATACGCAGTATTTT. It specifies CSVVGVGGTDTQYF.

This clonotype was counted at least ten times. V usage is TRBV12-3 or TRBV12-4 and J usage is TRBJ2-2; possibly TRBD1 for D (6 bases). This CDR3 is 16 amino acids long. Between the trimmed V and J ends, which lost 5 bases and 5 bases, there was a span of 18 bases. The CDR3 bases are TGTGCCAGCAGTCTCCGACAGGAGCTGCGGACCGGGGAGCTGTTTTTT. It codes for CASSLRQELRTGELFF.

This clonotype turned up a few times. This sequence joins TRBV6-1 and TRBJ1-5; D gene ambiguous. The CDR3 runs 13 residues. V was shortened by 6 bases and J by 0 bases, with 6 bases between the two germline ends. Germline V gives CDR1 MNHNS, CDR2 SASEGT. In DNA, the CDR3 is TGTGCCAGCAGGGGATATAGCAATCAGCCCCAGCATTTT. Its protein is CASRGYSNQPQHF.

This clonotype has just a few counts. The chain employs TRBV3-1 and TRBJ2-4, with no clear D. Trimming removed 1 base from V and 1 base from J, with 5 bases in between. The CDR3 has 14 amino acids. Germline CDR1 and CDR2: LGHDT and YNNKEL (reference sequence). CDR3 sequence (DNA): TGTGCCAGCAGCCAAGCTGGGGCCAAAAACATTCAGTACTTC. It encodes CASSQAGAKNIQYF.

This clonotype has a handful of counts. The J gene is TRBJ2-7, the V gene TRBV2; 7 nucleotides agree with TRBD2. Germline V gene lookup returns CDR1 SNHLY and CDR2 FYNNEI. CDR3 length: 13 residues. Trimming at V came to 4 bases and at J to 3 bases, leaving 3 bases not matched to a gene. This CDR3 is CASSGASGYEQYF. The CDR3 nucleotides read TGTGCCAGCAGTGGGGCTAGCGGCTACGAGCAGTACTTC.

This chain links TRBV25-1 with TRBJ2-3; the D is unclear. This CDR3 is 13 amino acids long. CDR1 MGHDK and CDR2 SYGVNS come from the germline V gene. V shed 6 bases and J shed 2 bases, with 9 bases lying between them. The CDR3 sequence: CASRSANTDTQYF. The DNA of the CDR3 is TGTGCCAGCAGAAGCGCAAACACAGATACGCAGTATTTT.

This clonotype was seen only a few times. DNA of the CDR3: TGTGCCAGCAGTGAGGGGGGGGCCTATGCAGATACGCAGTATTTT. It codes for CASSEGGAYADTQYF. The V and J genes are TRBV6-4 and TRBJ2-3; D possibly corresponds to TRBD2 (7 bases). This CDR3 has 15 amino acids. The V and J ends lost 3 bases and 4 bases respectively, with 14 bases between them. Germline V gene data show CDR1 as MRHNA and CDR2 as SNTAGT.

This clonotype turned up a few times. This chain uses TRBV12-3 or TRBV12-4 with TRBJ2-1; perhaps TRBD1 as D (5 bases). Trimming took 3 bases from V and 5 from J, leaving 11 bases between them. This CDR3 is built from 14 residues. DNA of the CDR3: TGTGCCAGCAGTTTCGCGAGGACACACAATGAGCAGTTCTTC. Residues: CASSFARTHNEQFF.

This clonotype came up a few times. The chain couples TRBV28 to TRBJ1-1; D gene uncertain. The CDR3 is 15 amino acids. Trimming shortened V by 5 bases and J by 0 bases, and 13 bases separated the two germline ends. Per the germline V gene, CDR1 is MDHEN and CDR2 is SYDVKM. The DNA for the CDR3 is TGTGCCAGCAGTCTGCTCAGGAGAATGAACACTGAAGCTTTCTTT. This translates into CASSLLRRMNTEAFF.

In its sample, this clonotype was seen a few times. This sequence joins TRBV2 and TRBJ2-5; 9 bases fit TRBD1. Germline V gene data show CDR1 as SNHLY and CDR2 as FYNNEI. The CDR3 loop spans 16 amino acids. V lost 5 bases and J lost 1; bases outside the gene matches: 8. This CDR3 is CASSKGTGSFQETQYF. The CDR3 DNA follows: TGTGCCAGCAGTAAAGGGACAGGGTCTTTCCAAGAGACCCAGTACTTC.

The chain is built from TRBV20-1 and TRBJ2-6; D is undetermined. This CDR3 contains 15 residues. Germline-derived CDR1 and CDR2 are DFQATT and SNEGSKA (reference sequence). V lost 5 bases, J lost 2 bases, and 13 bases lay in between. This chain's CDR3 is CSASGGFPGANVLTF. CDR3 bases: TGCAGTGCTTCCGGTGGTTTCCCTGGGGCCAACGTCCTGACTTTC.

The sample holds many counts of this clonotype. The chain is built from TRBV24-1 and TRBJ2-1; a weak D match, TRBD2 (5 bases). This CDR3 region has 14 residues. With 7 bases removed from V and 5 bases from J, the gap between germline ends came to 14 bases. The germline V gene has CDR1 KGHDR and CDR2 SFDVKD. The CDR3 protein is CATSSGRNDNEQFF. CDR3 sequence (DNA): TGTGCCACCAGCAGCGGTAGGAATGACAATGAGCAGTTCTTC.

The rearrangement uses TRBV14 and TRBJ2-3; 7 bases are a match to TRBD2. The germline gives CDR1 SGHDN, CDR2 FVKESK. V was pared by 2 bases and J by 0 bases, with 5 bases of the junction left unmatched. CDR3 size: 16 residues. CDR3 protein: CASSQISGVSTDTQYF. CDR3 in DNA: TGTGCCAGCAGCCAAATCAGCGGGGTCAGCACAGATACGCAGTATTTT.

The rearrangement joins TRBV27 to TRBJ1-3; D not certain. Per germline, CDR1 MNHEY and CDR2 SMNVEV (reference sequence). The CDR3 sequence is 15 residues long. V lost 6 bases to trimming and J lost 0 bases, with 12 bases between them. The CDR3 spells CASRLNGLSGNTIYF. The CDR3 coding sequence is TGTGCCAGCAGATTAAACGGCCTCTCTGGAAACACCATATATTTT.

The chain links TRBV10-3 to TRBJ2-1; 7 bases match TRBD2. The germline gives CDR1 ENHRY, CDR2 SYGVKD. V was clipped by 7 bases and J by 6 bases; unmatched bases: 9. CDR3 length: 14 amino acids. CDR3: CAIMRSASGNEQFF. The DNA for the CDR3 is TGTGCCATCATGAGGTCTGCTAGCGGCAATGAGCAGTTCTTC.

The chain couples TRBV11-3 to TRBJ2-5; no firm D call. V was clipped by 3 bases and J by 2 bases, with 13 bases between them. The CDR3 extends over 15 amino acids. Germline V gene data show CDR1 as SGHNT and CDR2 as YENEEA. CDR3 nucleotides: TGTGCCAGCAGCTTTGGCGACGGTCCTCAAGAGACCCAGTACTTC. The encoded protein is CASSFGDGPQETQYF.

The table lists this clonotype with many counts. The CDR3 here is CASSRIPSSGGDNEQFF. CDR3 DNA sequence: TGCGCCAGCAGCCGTATTCCTTCTAGCGGGGGGGACAATGAGCAGTTCTTC. V usage is TRBV5-1 and J usage is TRBJ2-1, with 12 nucleotides matching TRBD2. Germline loops: CDR1 SGHRS, CDR2 YFSETQ. The CDR3 covers 17 residues. Trimming at V came to 4 bases and at J to 5 bases, leaving 10 bases not matched to a gene. The full variable domain, in which reference TRBV5-1 and TRBJ2-1 provide the parts outside the CDR3, is KAGVTQTPRYLIKTRGQQVTLSCSPISGHRSVSWYQQTPGQGLQFLFEYFSETQRNKGNFPGRFSGRQFSNSRSEMNVSTLELGDSALYLCASSRIPSSGGDNEQFFGPGTRLTVL.

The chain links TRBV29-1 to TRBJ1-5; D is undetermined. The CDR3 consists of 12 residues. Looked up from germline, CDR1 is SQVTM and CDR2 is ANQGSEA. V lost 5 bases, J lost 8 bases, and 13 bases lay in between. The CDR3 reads CSVRVPGEPQHF. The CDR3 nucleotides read TGCAGCGTTAGGGTTCCCGGGGAGCCCCAGCATTTT.

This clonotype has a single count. CDR3 bases: TGTGCCAGTAGTGTCCGGACTAGCGGGGTGGGGTGGAATGAGCAGTTCTTC. Its protein product is CASSVRTSGVGWNEQFF. This sequence joins TRBV19 and TRBJ2-1, with 12 bases that match TRBD2. CDR3 length: 17 residues. Trimming cost V 5 bases and J 7 bases; bases outside gene matches: 12. The germline V gene has CDR1 LNHDA and CDR2 SQIVND (reference sequence).

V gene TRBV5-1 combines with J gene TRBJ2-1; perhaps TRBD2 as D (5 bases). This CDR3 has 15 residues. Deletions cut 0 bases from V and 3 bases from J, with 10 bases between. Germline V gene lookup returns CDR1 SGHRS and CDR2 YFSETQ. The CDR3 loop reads CASSLEPGSYNEQFF. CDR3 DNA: TGCGCCAGCAGCTTGGAACCGGGAAGCTACAATGAGCAGTTCTTC.

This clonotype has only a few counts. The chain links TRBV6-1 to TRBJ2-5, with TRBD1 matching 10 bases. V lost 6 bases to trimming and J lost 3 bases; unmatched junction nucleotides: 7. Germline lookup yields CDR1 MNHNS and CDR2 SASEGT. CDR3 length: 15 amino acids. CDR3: CASRPDRGDKETQYF. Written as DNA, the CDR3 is TGTGCCAGCAGACCGGACAGGGGGGATAAAGAGACCCAGTACTTC.

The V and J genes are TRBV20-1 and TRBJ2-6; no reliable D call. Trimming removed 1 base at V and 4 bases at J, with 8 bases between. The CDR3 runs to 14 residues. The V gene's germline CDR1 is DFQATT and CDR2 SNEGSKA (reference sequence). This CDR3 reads CSARVGWGANVLTF. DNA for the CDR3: TGCAGTGCTAGAGTGGGGTGGGGGGCCAACGTCCTGACTTTC.

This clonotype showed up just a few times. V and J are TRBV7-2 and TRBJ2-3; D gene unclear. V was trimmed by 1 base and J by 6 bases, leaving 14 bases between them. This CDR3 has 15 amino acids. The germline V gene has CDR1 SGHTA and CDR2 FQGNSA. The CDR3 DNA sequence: TGTGCCAGCAGCTTAGATAGAGTTGTAGCTGATACGCAGTATTTT. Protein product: CASSLDRVVADTQYF.

Written as DNA, the CDR3 is TGTGCCAGCAGCTCGTCGGACGGGAACACTGAAGCTTTCTTT. Its translation: CASSSSDGNTEAFF. This chain connects TRBV11-3 to TRBJ1-1, with D unclear. The CDR3 runs 14 residues. V was cut by 4 bases and J by 1 base, with 10 bases left in between. Germline V gives CDR1 SGHNT, CDR2 YENEEA.

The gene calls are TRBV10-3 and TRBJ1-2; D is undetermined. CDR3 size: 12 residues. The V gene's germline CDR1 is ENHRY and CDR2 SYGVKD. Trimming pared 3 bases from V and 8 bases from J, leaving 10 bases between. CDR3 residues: CAISERVRGYTF. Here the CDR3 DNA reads TGTGCCATCAGTGAAAGGGTACGAGGCTACACCTTC.

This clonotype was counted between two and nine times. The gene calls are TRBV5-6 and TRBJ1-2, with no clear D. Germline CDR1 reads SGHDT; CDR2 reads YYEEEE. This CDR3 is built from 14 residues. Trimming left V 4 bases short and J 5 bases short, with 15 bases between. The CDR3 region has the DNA TGTGCCAGCAGCGGGGTGGGTCCTGATTATGGCTACACCTTC. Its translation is CASSGVGPDYGYTF.